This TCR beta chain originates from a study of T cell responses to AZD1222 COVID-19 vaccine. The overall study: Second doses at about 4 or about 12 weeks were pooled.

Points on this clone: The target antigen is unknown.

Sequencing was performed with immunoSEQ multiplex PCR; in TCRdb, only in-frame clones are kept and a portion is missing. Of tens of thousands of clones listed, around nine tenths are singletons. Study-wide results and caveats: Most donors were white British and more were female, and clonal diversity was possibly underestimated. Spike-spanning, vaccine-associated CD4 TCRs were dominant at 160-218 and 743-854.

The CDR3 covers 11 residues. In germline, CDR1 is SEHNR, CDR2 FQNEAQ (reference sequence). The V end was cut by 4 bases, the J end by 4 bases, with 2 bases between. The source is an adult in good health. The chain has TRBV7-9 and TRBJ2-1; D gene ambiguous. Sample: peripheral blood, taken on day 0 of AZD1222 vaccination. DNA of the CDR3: TGTGCCAGCAGCTGGTACAATGAGCAGTTCTTC. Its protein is CASSWYNEQFF. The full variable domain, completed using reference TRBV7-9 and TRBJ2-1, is DTGVSQNPRHKITKRGQNVTFRCDPISEHNRLYWYRQTLGQGPEFLTYFQNEAQLEKSRLLSDRFSAERPKGSFSTLEIQRTEQGDSAMYLCASSWYNEQFFGPGTRLTVL.